This entry features one TCR beta chain sequence. Trimming cost V 3 bases and J 0 bases; bases outside gene matches: 3. CDR1 SGHVS and CDR2 FQNEAQ come from the germline V gene. This CDR3 contains 15 residues. The data originate from a study of blood T cell repertoires in COVID-19. Overall study context: Both acute and convalescent COVID-19 samples were obtained from the United States, Italy and Spain. The cDNA or gDNA used as material had been derived from T cells, B-cell-depleted T cells, or PBMCs.

Per the study methods: Reference gene primer amplification gave nucleated cell count estimates. Libraries were prepared by immunoSEQ multiplex PCR; TCRdb keeps only in-frame clonotypes and omits some of them. Clone size and V and J calls were adopted from that table, with D and trimming inferred from the DNA. The profile covers approximately 150,000 clones, with 82% appearing a single time and roughly 15% taken by the ten largest. Sequencing was done on a sample of peripheral blood. This sequence was found in a human donor with acute or convalescent COVID-19. The donor label of this sample is uncertain. The rearrangement joins TRBV7-8 to TRBJ1-2; 8 nucleotides agree with TRBD1. The CDR3 DNA follows: TGTGCCAGCAGCTTGACAGGGGATACTAACTATGGCTACACCTTC. It is translated as CASSLTGDTNYGYTF.